This entry concerns a single T cell receptor beta chain. The clone's antigen remains unknown. Per-base quality was not reported, and no clone a single base away is much larger than it. TCR beta CDR3 regions were sequenced from DNA using the immunoSEQ hsTCRbeta Kit. Per the source publication's procedure: The ImmunoSEQ Analyzer was used to analyse the TCR sequencing data. T cell clonality was defined as 1 minus Pielou's evenness, calculated on productive rearrangements. T cell diversity was measured with the inverse Simpson index on productive templates. T cell density was defined as TCR beta template counts normalized to usable DNA, with usable DNA estimated by amplification and sequencing of housekeeping genes. Two-sided Kruskal-Wallis tests were used to compare TCR metrics between histologic stages. TCRdb holds this immuneACCESS table with in-frame rearrangements only. Some clones are missing; in checked studies, unresolved V genes explain under half, and the rest has no known cause. Clonal size and the V and J genes are those of that table, whereas D and trimming came from the DNA. In all, the sample holds around 6,000 clones, and 55% to 70% of those were seen once. Jointly, the top ten make up about a fifth of the sample.

The data stem from a study of immune evolution from preneoplasia to lung adenocarcinoma (dated by TCRdb to the early 2020s). As for the study more broadly: The study used immune gene expression, TCR sequencing and multiplex immunofluorescence to profile the immune contexture of lung adenocarcinoma precursors and invasive adenocarcinoma. Resected precursor lesions (AAH, AIS, MIA) and invasive adenocarcinomas were compared with paired morphologically normal lung tissue. Sample size was determined by specimen availability and not by a prior power calculation. The immune data were combined with whole exome sequencing and methylation data from the same cohort of nodules. The overall cohort comprised around 48 patients with pulmonary nodules who underwent surgical resection. TCR sequencing data were obtained from about 49 patients. It was reported in the study that roughly 100 samples were used for TCR sequencing. POLYSOLVER was used to infer Class I HLA alleles from exome data, and LOHHLA was used to detect allele-specific HLA loss.

The patients had resection in Japan or China between 2014 and 2017. The histologic diagnosis of each case was independently confirmed on H&E slides by two lung cancer pathologists. The AllPrep DNA/RNA FFPE Kit was used to isolate DNA from FFPE tissue. Germline trimming amounts to 4 bases on V and 3 bases on J, with 4 as the count of junction bases outside the gene matches. The germline V gene gives CDR1 as MGHRA and CDR2 as YSYEKL. The CDR3, from cysteine to phenylalanine, totals 15 residues. Left in the record is the CDR3 DNA by itself, 45 bases read in frame from the first base. Broad study findings and their caveats: Clonality was highest in normal lung, while later-stage lesions appeared to have lower clonality but higher T cell density and diversity. The highest top T cell clone frequencies were observed in normal lung, and a progressive decrease in top T cell clone frequencies appeared to occur from AAH through AIS, MIA and invasive adenocarcinoma. All patients were from Japan and China, so applicability to Western populations was uncertain. The findings were based on association rather than direct causation, and larger cohorts with long-term follow-up and longitudinal biopsies were deemed needed.

The sequence came from a person of 80 years or more with lung adenocarcinoma. The sequenced material came from FFPE adjacent normal lung tissue. The sequence joins TRBV4-1 to TRBJ2-3, with TRBD1 matching 10 junction bases. Here is the DNA: TGCGCCAGCAGCCGGTCGGGACAGGGGACAGATACGCAGTATTTT. It translates to CASSRSGQGTDTQYF.